This T cell receptor beta chain was sequenced in a study of post-analysis software for immune sequencing data. Study in general: Relapsing-remitting, secondary progressive and progressive-relapsing forms made up the multiple sclerosis disease courses.

TCR beta cDNA libraries included unique molecular identifiers. From around 0.96 to 9.9 million T cells, 400,000 to 600,000 cDNA molecules were obtained. TCRdb itself ran the PCR reads through MiXCR, one entry per CDR3 protein. The table shows more than 450,000 distinct CDR3 sequences, with 44% occurring only once. Whole-study findings and limits: Significantly decreased normalized Chao1 diversity was recorded for multiple sclerosis patients relative to controls. Strong co-clustering by F measure linked samples that shared a preparation batch.

To note about this clonotype: Its cognate antigen is unknown.

The source material was blood. This receptor was obtained from a girl aged 10 to 17 with multiple sclerosis.

The CDR3 region has the DNA TGTGCCAGCAGTTACAGCTTTGGGCTAGCGGGAAACCAAGAGACCCAGTTCTTC. Its translation is CASSYSFGLAGNQETQFF. This chain links TRBV6-5 with TRBJ2-5, with TRBD2 matching over 9 bases. The J call is in doubt because the DNA end fits TRBJ2-1 better. Germline V gives CDR1 MNHEY, CDR2 SVGAGI. The CDR3 is 18 amino acids.